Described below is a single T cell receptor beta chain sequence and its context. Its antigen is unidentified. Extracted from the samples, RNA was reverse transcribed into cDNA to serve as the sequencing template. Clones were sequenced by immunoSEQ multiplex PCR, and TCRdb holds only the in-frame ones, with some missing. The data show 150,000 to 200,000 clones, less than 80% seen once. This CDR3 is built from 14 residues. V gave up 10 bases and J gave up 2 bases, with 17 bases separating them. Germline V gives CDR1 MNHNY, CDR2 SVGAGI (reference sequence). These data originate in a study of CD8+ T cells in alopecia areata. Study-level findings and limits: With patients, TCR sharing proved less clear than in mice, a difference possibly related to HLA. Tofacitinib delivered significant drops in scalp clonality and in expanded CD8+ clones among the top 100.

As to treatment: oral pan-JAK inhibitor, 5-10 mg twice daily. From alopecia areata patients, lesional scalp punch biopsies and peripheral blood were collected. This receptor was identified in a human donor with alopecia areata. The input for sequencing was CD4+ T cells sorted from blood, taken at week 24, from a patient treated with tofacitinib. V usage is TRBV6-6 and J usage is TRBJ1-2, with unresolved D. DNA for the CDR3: TGTGCCACCAGCCTCGAGGGCGCCAACTATGGCTACACCTTC. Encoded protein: CATSLEGANYGYTF.